A selection of T cell receptor beta chains follows, all from one sample in a study of read filtering for tumor transcriptome and immune sequencing. TCRdb independently ran MiXCR on the reads; one entry per CDR3 protein. The sample has about 21,000 distinct CDR3 sequences, roughly a fifth seen once. The material sequenced was a population of CD138-negative cells sorted from bone marrow. Receptors originate from a donor aged 40 or older with multiple myeloma. Both conserved end residues are part of each CDR3. The order of the fields is D gene, clone size, V gene, J gene, CDR3 protein, CDR3 DNA. D genes are given only for firm matches. Size is omitted from some rows. Given values are once, few, many or a class for expanded clones.

NA	large	TRBV2	TRBJ2-1	CASSEGGSRVLGNEQFF	TGTGCCAGCAGTGAAGGGGGAAGTCGGGTCCTCGGGAATGAGCAGTTCTTC
NA	many	TRBV20-1	TRBJ2-1	CSANRGVALYNEQFF	TGCAGTGCTAACCGGGGAGTAGCTCTCTACAATGAGCAGTTCTTC
TRBD2	NA	TRBV15	TRBJ2-4	CATSTSGVAKNIQYF	TGTGCCACCAGCACTAGCGGGGTAGCCAAAAACATCCAGTACTTC
TRBD1	NA	TRBV29-1	TRBJ2-7	CSVAPLSGDRGREQYF	TGCAGCGTTGCTCCCCTTTCGGGGGACAGGGGTCGGGAGCAGTACTTC
TRBD2	NA	TRBV7-3	TRBJ2-3	CASSRQTSEATDTQYF	TGTGCCAGCAGCCGGCAGACTAGCGAAGCCACAGATACGCAGTATTTT
NA	few	TRBV29-1	TRBJ1-1	CSVQRDTNTEAFF	TGCAGCGTGCAAAGAGATACGAACACTGAAGCTTTCTTT
NA	many	TRBV2	TRBJ2-3	CASNPDTQYF	TGTGCCAGCAACCCAGATACGCAGTATTTT
TRBD2	few	TRBV29-1	TRBJ2-1	CSVEDLREGPFF	TGCAGCGTTGAAGATTTGCGGGAGGGCCCGTTCTTC
TRBD1	many	TRBV20-1	TRBJ2-7	CSASSQGTALYEQYF	TGCAGTGCTAGTTCCCAAGGGACAGCACTCTACGAGCAGTACTTC
NA	NA	TRBV2	TRBJ2-1	CASRETPQRRTKLIRQFF	TGTGCCAGCAGGGAAACACCACAACGTCGGACAAAGCTTATCAGGCAGTTCTTC
NA	many	TRBV7-2	TRBJ1-1	CASSLTTGPGTEAFF	TGTGCCAGCAGCCTTACCACGGGGCCGGGCACTGAAGCTTTCTTT
NA	few	TRBV20-1	TRBJ2-7	CSASEFSSYEQYF	TGCAGTGCTAGCGAGTTTAGCTCCTACGAGCAGTACTTC
NA	few	TRBV20-1	TRBJ1-5	CSASRLGGPGNNQPQHF	TGCAGTGCTAGCCGCCTCGGAGGCCCAGGGAACAATCAGCCCCAGCATTTT
NA	many	TRBV28	TRBJ1-1	CASSPSTVNTEAFF	TGTGCCAGCAGTCCCAGTACCGTGAACACTGAAGCTTTCTTT
NA	few	TRBV28	TRBJ2-1	CASSSTASSSDEQFF	TGTGCCAGCAGTTCCACGGCGTCTAGTTCCGATGAGCAGTTCTTC
NA	few	TRBV27	TRBJ2-7	CASSSGTNPSYEQYF	TGTGCCAGCAGTTCCGGGACCAATCCCTCCTACGAGCAGTACTTC
NA	medium-sized	TRBV28	TRBJ2-1	CASKGTGSFHEQFF	TGTGCCAGCAAGGGTACGGGGAGTTTCCATGAGCAGTTCTTC
TRBD2	NA	TRBV29-1	TRBJ2-1	CSASGLAGAGGQFF	TGCAGCGCCTCGGGACTAGCGGGAGCTGGTGGGCAGTTCTTC
NA	medium-sized	TRBV12-3/TRBV12-4	TRBJ1-1	CASSLSGATEAFF	TGTGCCAGCAGTTTGTCGGGGGCTACTGAAGCTTTCTTT
NA	NA	TRBV28	TRBJ2-3	CASSPHGRGDPTDTQYF	TGTGCCAGCAGTCCCCACGGGCGGGGAGACCCCACAGATACGCAGTATTTT
NA	NA	TRBV29-1	TRBJ2-2	CSVEVVNTGELFF	TGCAGCGTTGAGGTGGTGAACACCGGGGAGCTGTTTTTT
TRBD1	many	TRBV7-2	TRBJ1-1	CASSLTGPTTHTEAFF	TGTGCCAGCAGCTTGACAGGGCCGACGACTCACACTGAAGCTTTCTTT
TRBD2	NA	TRBV7-2	TRBJ2-3	CASSFDSGGTDTQYF	TGTGCCAGCAGCTTTGACAGCGGGGGGACAGATACGCAGTATTTT
NA	many	TRBV11-2	TRBJ1-3	CASSPGRGNTIYF	TGTGCCAGCAGCCCTGGCCGAGGAAACACCATATATTTT
TRBD2	NA	TRBV7-8	TRBJ2-7	CASSPYRIIAGGVYEQYF	TGTGCCAGCAGCCCTTACCGAATTATAGCGGGAGGGGTCTACGAGCAGTACTTC
NA	medium-sized	TRBV4-2	TRBJ2-7	CASSHSAQGPAYEQYF	TGTGCCAGCAGCCATTCCGCCCAGGGTCCCGCCTACGAGCAGTACTTC
NA	NA	TRBV7-9	TRBJ1-1	CASSQSPRGGTEAFF	TGTGCCAGCAGCCAAAGCCCCCGGGGTGGCACTGAAGCTTTCTTT
TRBD1	medium-sized	TRBV11-2	TRBJ1-1	CASSLEGQGLNTEAFF	TGTGCCAGCAGCTTAGAAGGACAGGGACTCAACACTGAAGCTTTCTTT
NA	many	TRBV15	TRBJ1-1	CATSRGGTAESEAFF	TGTGCCACCAGCCGAGGAGGGACGGCTGAGTCGGAAGCTTTCTTT
TRBD1	many	TRBV25-1	TRBJ2-5	CASSATGPFYQETQYF	TGTGCCAGCAGTGCGACAGGGCCTTTTTACCAAGAGACCCAGTACTTC
NA	few	TRBV6-2/TRBV6-3	TRBJ1-5	CASSYLFGSNQPQHF	TGTGCCAGCAGTTACCTTTTCGGGAGCAATCAGCCCCAGCATTTT